This record looks at one T cell receptor (beta chain) sequence and its context. What it recognizes is unknown. The CDR3 end lies 3 residues beyond the end of the read and is filled in from the germline J gene. The data are from a study of Tregs in tolerant kidney transplant recipients. Background on the study: The nonmyeloablative bone marrow transplants came from related graft donors, with transient mixed chimerism. Study findings and constraints: No direct test of biological reproducibility was done here. Tregs expanded with activated donor B cells seemed most donor-specific.

Unstimulated regulatory T cells (CD4+CD25+CD127-), CD4+CD25- non-regulatory cells, CD4 and CD8 cells were FACS-sorted from thawed PBMCs. Method: immunoSEQ multiplex PCR; TCRdb's copy keeps in-frame clones and lacks some. The ten most abundant clones cover approximately 0.78% of a sample with tens of thousands of clones. Trimming shortened V by 0 bases and J by 3 bases, and 9 bases separated the two germline ends. The CDR3 is 14 residues long. Germline CDR1 SGHRS, CDR2 YFSETQ. This clonotype originated in a human donor who received a combined kidney and bone marrow transplant. V usage is TRBV5-1 and J usage is TRBJ1-1; D might be TRBD1 (5 bases). Sequenced here: CD4+ T cells from blood, sampled before the transplant. CDR3 DNA (partial): TGCGCCAGCAGCTTGGTGGGACTAGACACTGAA. Its translation: CASSLVGLDTE. Given in full, the CDR3 is CASSLVGLDTEAFF.